The 21 T cell receptor beta chains below all came from one sample that was sequenced in a study of cytotoxic CD8 clonotypes in ibrutinib-treated CLL. Assay used: immunoSEQ multiplex PCR; TCRdb lists only in-frame clones, some missing. The table has about 50,000 clones, approximately 87% seen once. The sample was PBMCs, taken after 24 months of ibrutinib treatment. All receptors come from a human donor with chronic lymphocytic leukemia.

The genes are TRBV2 and TRBJ2-1; the D is unclear. V dropped 7 bases and J dropped 6 bases, with 10 bases sitting between them. Germline values: CDR1 SNHLY, CDR2 FYNNEI. The CDR3 has 12 residues. The CDR3, as DNA: TGTGCCAGCACGCCAGTAAGCAATGAGCAGTTCTTC. This codes for CASTPVSNEQFF. The complete variable domain, with remaining parts taken from reference TRBV2 and TRBJ2-1, reads EPEVTQTPSHQVTQMGQEVILRCVPISNHLYFYWYRQILGQKVEFLVSFYNNEISEKSEIFDDQFSVERPDGSNFTLKIRSTKLEDSAMYFCASTPVSNEQFFGPGTRLTVL.

The rearrangement uses TRBV5-5 and TRBJ2-3, with D possibly being TRBD1 (7 bases). Germline V gives CDR1 SGHKS, CDR2 YYEKEE (reference sequence). Trimming left V 5 bases short and J 2 bases short, with 18 bases between. This CDR3 comprises 16 residues. This CDR3 reads CASSSPRDSNTDTQYF. As DNA, the CDR3 is TGTGCCAGCAGTTCCCCGCGGGACAGTAACACAGATACGCAGTATTTT. Full variable domain (remainder filled in from reference TRBV5-5 and TRBJ2-3): DAGVTQSPTHLIKTRGQQVTLRCSPISGHKSVSWYQQVLGQGPQFIFQYYEKEERGRGNFPDRFSARQFPNYSSELNVNALLLGDSALYLCASSSPRDSNTDTQYFGPGTRLTVL.

The chain employs TRBV5-5 and TRBJ1-3; 7 nucleotides line up with TRBD1. The CDR3 length is 14 residues. Trimming at V came to 3 bases and at J to 3 bases, leaving 3 bases not matched to a gene. Germline V gives CDR1 SGHKS, CDR2 YYEKEE (reference sequence). The CDR3 DNA is TGTGCCAGCAGCTGGGGGGACAGTGGAAACACCATATATTTT. It specifies CASSWGDSGNTIYF.

Worth noting for this clone: Germline and junction disagree at one end, which may indicate a read error. This chain connects TRBV2 to TRBJ1-1; D may be TRBD1 (6 bases). This CDR3 comprises 11 residues. In germline, CDR1 is SNHLY, CDR2 FYNNEI. Here the CDR3 DNA reads TGTGCCAACAGTCAGGGGCGTGAAGCTTTCTTT. Its translation: CANSQGREAFF.

With respect to this clone: The identical CDR3 is also encoded by other nucleotide sequences in the sample. This rearrangement joins TRBV7-2 to TRBJ1-2; D gene uncertain. V dropped 1 base and J dropped 7 bases, with 7 bases sitting between them. This CDR3 is built from 12 residues. Germline values: CDR1 SGHTA, CDR2 FQGNSA. CDR3 DNA: TGTGCCAGCAGCTTAGAGGTAGGTGGCTACACCTTC. Translated: CASSLEVGGYTF.

This clone has more than one count but fewer than ten. This sequence joins TRBV7-3 and TRBJ2-1; 10 nucleotides agree with TRBD2. After removal of 0 bases from V and 2 bases from J, the junction contained 4 bases not matched to a gene. This CDR3 has 17 residues. CDR1 and CDR2 (germline): SGHTA, FQGTGA. In DNA, the CDR3 is TGTGCCAGCAGCTTAACGACCACTAGCGGGACCTACAATGAGCAGTTCTTC. Residues: CASSLTTTSGTYNEQFF. The full variable domain, completed using reference TRBV7-3 and TRBJ2-1, is GAGVSQTPSNKVTEKGKYVELRCDPISGHTALYWYRQSLGQGPEFLIYFQGTGAADDSGLPNDRFFAVRPEGSVSTLKIQRTERGDSAVYLCASSLTTTSGTYNEQFFGPGTRLTVL.

The CDR3 DNA reads as TGTGCCATCAGTGAGCCAGACACTGAAGCTTTCTTT. Encoded protein: CAISEPDTEAFF. The V and J genes are TRBV10-3 and TRBJ1-1; D unresolved. The CDR3 is 12 residues long. V was clipped by 2 bases and J by 3 bases, with 4 bases between them. Germline CDR1 ENHRY, CDR2 SYGVKD.

Only a few counts were recorded for this clone. CDR3 protein: CSGRQGGYGYTF. CDR3 in DNA: TGCAGCGGGCGGCAAGGGGGCTATGGCTACACCTTC. This sequence joins TRBV29-1 and TRBJ1-2; possible D gene TRBD1, 6 bases. V was shortened by 7 bases and J by 4 bases, with 13 bases between the two germline ends. The CDR3 consists of 12 residues. Germline V gives CDR1 SQVTM, CDR2 ANQGSEA.

This clone has a single count. The chain has TRBV29-1 and TRBJ2-1, with TRBD2 matching 11 bases. After removal of 6 bases from V and 5 bases from J, the junction contained 9 bases not matched to a gene. Germline V gives CDR1 SQVTM, CDR2 ANQGSEA. The CDR3 sequence is 15 residues long. The CDR3 DNA sequence: TGCAGCGTGCGAACTGGGGGACTAGCGGACAATGAGCAGTTCTTC. Residues: CSVRTGGLADNEQFF.

The rearrangement joins TRBV29-1 to TRBJ1-2; D is unresolved. V was shortened by 6 bases and J by 3 bases, with 14 bases between the two germline ends. Germline CDR1 reads SQVTM; CDR2 reads ANQGSEA. The length of the CDR3 is 13 residues. In DNA, the CDR3 is TGCAGCGTCGAGCCCCCCGGGCACTATGGCTACACCTTC. It specifies CSVEPPGHYGYTF.

Here the CDR3 reads CASSLSAGGQGRTEAFF. The CDR3 bases are TGCGCCAGCAGCTTGTCAGCCGGGGGCCAGGGGAGGACTGAAGCTTTCTTT. The chain couples TRBV5-1 to TRBJ1-1, with D possibly TRBD1 on 6 matching bases. Germline assignment: CDR1 SGHRS and CDR2 YFSETQ. V was clipped by 1 base and J by 5 bases, with 21 bases between them. This CDR3 contains 17 residues. Using reference TRBV5-1 and TRBJ1-1 for the parts outside the CDR3, the full variable domain is KAGVTQTPRYLIKTRGQQVTLSCSPISGHRSVSWYQQTPGQGLQFLFEYFSETQRNKGNFPGRFSGRQFSNSRSEMNVSTLELGDSALYLCASSLSAGGQGRTEAFFGQGTRLTVV.

This clone has a handful of counts. V gene TRBV28 combines with J gene TRBJ1-5; D call uncertain. There are 14 residues in the CDR3. Trimming left V 5 bases short and J 3 bases short, with 11 bases between. Germline assignment: CDR1 MDHEN and CDR2 SYDVKM. The CDR3 sequence is CASSLGNPNQPQHF. CDR3 bases: TGTGCCAGCAGTCTCGGGAACCCCAATCAGCCCCAGCATTTT.

This clone was detected only once. The CDR3 region is CATCTGGTDTQYF. The CDR3 nucleotides read TGTGCCACCTGTACAGGGGGCACAGATACGCAGTATTTT. The rearrangement links TRBV15 to TRBJ2-3; 7 bases map to TRBD1. CDR1 and CDR2 (germline): LNHNV, YYDKDF (reference sequence). CDR3 length: 13 amino acids. The trim removed 8 bases at V and 1 base at J, leaving 3 bases unmatched.

This chain connects TRBV27 to TRBJ2-2; 8 bases match TRBD2. Trimming at V came to 3 bases and at J to 5 bases, leaving 5 bases not matched to a gene. This CDR3 is built from 15 residues. The germline V gene encodes CDR1 MNHEY and CDR2 SMNVEV (reference sequence). CDR3 coding DNA: TGTGCCAGCAGTTTGAGCGGGAGCGGGACCGGGGAGCTGTTTTTT. Translating gives CASSLSGSGTGELFF.

The rearrangement links TRBV9 to TRBJ2-3; D unclear. This CDR3 is built from 12 residues. Germline values: CDR1 SGDLS, CDR2 YYNGEE. With 4 bases removed from V and 5 bases from J, the gap between germline ends came to 8 bases. The CDR3 loop is CASSPGRDTQYF. The DNA of the CDR3 is TGTGCCAGCAGCCCAGGTAGAGATACGCAGTATTTT.

This sequence joins TRBV7-8 and TRBJ2-7; D is possibly TRBD1 (5 bases). There are 14 residues in the CDR3. Germline V gives CDR1 SGHVS, CDR2 FQNEAQ. Trimming stripped 1 base from V and 3 bases from J, with 10 bases between. CDR3 nucleotide sequence: TGTGCCAGCAGCTTAGGGGGCGGCAGCTACGAGCAGTACTTC. It codes for CASSLGGGSYEQYF.

The chain recombines TRBV19 with TRBJ2-1; 7 nucleotides line up with TRBD2. This CDR3 has 16 amino acids. The V gene's germline CDR1 is LNHDA and CDR2 SQIVND (reference sequence). Trimming took 9 bases from V and 5 from J; bases not matched to a gene: 16. DNA for the CDR3: TGTGCCAGCAGATTAAGCGGGGCCACTTTCAACAATGAGCAGTTCTTC. Its translation: CASRLSGATFNNEQFF.

This clone came up once. This chain joins TRBV7-9 and TRBJ2-1; TRBD1 might be the D (5 bases). The CDR3 runs 15 residues. Germline values: CDR1 SEHNR, CDR2 FQNEAQ (reference sequence). V gave up 9 bases and J gave up 6 bases, with 21 bases separating them. The chain's CDR3 is CASSRSGITGNEQFF. As DNA, the CDR3 is TGTGCCAGTTCGAGGTCAGGGATTACGGGCAATGAGCAGTTCTTC.

This clone was seen only a few times. V and J are TRBV27 and TRBJ1-2, with a weak D call TRBD1 (5 bases). V was shortened by 3 bases and J by 6 bases, with 11 bases between the two germline ends. The germline V gene encodes CDR1 MNHEY and CDR2 SMNVEV (reference sequence). This CDR3 has 13 amino acids. The CDR3 protein is CASSLRQGNGYTF. The CDR3 DNA is TGTGCCAGCAGTTTGAGGCAGGGAAATGGCTACACCTTC.

By its share, this clone is medium-sized. The chain couples TRBV7-8 to TRBJ2-2; 11 nucleotides match TRBD2. The trim removed 7 bases at V and 6 bases at J, leaving 7 bases unmatched. There are 15 residues in the CDR3. The germline V gene encodes CDR1 SGHVS and CDR2 FQNEAQ. CDR3 region: CASIYSGRAPGELFF. In DNA form, the CDR3 reads TGTGCCAGCATATATAGCGGGAGGGCCCCCGGGGAGCTGTTTTTT.

The chain couples TRBV6-6 to TRBJ2-3; D is possibly TRBD1 or TRBD2 (6 bases each). V lost 8 bases and J 1 base, leaving 19 bases between the germline ends. From germline, CDR1 is MNHNY and CDR2 SVGAGI (reference sequence). The CDR3 covers 16 residues. This CDR3 is CASSYGGGGGTDTQYF. In DNA form, the CDR3 reads TGTGCCAGCTCGTACGGCGGAGGGGGAGGCACAGATACGCAGTATTTT.